These 10 T cell receptor beta chains came from one sample sequenced in a study of T cell responses to AZD1222 COVID-19 vaccine. Using immunoSEQ multiplex PCR, the repertoire was profiled, and TCRdb retains in-frame clones only, with some absent. The data show about 150,000 clones, 88% seen once. The material sequenced was peripheral blood, taken on day 0 of AZD1222 vaccination. The receptors originated from an adult in good health.

V is TRBV6-5 and J is TRBJ1-4; D gene ambiguous. CDR1 and CDR2 from the germline V gene are MNHEY and SVGAGI. This CDR3 comprises 13 residues. V lost 8 bases and J 0 bases, leaving 7 bases between the germline ends. The CDR3 nucleotides are TGTGCCAGCCAACATACAACTAATGAAAAACTGTTTTTT. This sequence encodes CASQHTTNEKLFF.

This clone appeared a single time. The rearrangement links TRBV5-1 to TRBJ2-7; 9 bases are shared with TRBD1. Germline V gives CDR1 SGHRS, CDR2 YFSETQ. This CDR3 region has 15 residues. V gave up 2 bases and J gave up 1 base; unmatched junction bases: 4. For the CDR3, the DNA is TGCGCCAGCAGCTTAAGACAGGGGGAGTCCTACGAGCAGTACTTC. Translated, it gives CASSLRQGESYEQYF.

The rearrangement uses TRBV7-8 and TRBJ1-4, with D possibly matching TRBD1 (6 bases). Germline-derived CDR1 and CDR2 are SGHVS and FQNEAQ. There are 14 residues in the CDR3. With 8 bases removed from V and 2 bases from J, the gap between germline ends came to 12 bases. The DNA of the CDR3 is TGTGCCAGCTCGAGGGGGACGACTAATGAAAAACTGTTTTTT. Protein sequence: CASSRGTTNEKLFF.

The chain has TRBV28 and TRBJ1-2, with D perhaps matching TRBD1 (6 bases). With 6 bases removed from V and 4 bases from J, the gap between germline ends came to 12 bases. The CDR3 consists of 13 residues. Germline CDR1 and CDR2: MDHEN and SYDVKM. As DNA, the CDR3 is TGTGCCAGCAGGGATACAGGGATCTATGGCTACACCTTC. This encodes CASRDTGIYGYTF.

The rearrangement joins TRBV28 to TRBJ2-5; D possibly matches TRBD1 or TRBD2 (5 bases each). Trimming took off 3 bases at V and 2 bases at J, with 7 bases between the two ends. From germline, CDR1 is MDHEN and CDR2 SYDVKM. This CDR3 has 13 residues. The CDR3: CASSFGAQETQYF. The DNA for the CDR3 is TGTGCCAGCAGTTTCGGGGCACAAGAGACCCAGTACTTC.

This clone showed up just once. V usage is TRBV10-2 and J usage is TRBJ2-2; 10 bases are a match to TRBD2. J lost 6 bases, V lost 5 bases, and 9 bases had no gene match. The CDR3 totals 16 residues. Germline values: CDR1 WSHSY, CDR2 SAAADI. DNA for the CDR3: TGCGCCAGCAGTTCCATAGCGGGGGGTCTCGCCGGGGAGCTGTTTTTT. Its translation is CASSSIAGGLAGELFF.

The chain joins TRBV28 to TRBJ1-1, with a possible D match to TRBD1 (6 bases). V dropped 5 bases and J dropped 7 bases, with 14 bases sitting between them. Germline CDR1 MDHEN, CDR2 SYDVKM. The CDR3 has 13 residues. CDR3 residues: CASSITGSNEAFF. CDR3 bases: TGTGCCAGCAGTATCACAGGGAGTAATGAAGCTTTCTTT.

The rearrangement links TRBV9 to TRBJ2-2; D is unresolved. V dropped 0 bases and J dropped 4 bases, with 10 bases sitting between them. Per germline, CDR1 SGDLS and CDR2 YYNGEE. The CDR3 is 15 residues long. The DNA of the CDR3 is TGTGCCAGCAGCGTAGGATGGACCGGCACCGGGGAGCTGTTTTTT. Residues: CASSVGWTGTGELFF.

CDR3 in amino acids: CASKAGDSPLHF. In DNA form, the CDR3 reads TGTGCCAGCAAGGCAGGGGACTCACCCCTCCACTTT. The V call is TRBV28, the J call TRBJ1-6; D might be TRBD1 (6 bases). Trimming left V 7 bases short and J 10 bases short, with 11 bases between. The CDR3 runs 12 residues. Germline values: CDR1 MDHEN, CDR2 SYDVKM.

This clone is a singleton in its sample. The chain employs TRBV10-2 and TRBJ2-7, with D unresolved. Trimming pared 0 bases from V and 5 bases from J, leaving 17 bases between. Germline V gene sequence: CDR1 WSHSY, CDR2 SAAADI. This CDR3 has 16 amino acids. CDR3 bases: TGCGCCAGCAGTGAGTCGATTGTGAAACAACCTGACGAGCAGTACTTC. Protein product: CASSESIVKQPDEQYF.